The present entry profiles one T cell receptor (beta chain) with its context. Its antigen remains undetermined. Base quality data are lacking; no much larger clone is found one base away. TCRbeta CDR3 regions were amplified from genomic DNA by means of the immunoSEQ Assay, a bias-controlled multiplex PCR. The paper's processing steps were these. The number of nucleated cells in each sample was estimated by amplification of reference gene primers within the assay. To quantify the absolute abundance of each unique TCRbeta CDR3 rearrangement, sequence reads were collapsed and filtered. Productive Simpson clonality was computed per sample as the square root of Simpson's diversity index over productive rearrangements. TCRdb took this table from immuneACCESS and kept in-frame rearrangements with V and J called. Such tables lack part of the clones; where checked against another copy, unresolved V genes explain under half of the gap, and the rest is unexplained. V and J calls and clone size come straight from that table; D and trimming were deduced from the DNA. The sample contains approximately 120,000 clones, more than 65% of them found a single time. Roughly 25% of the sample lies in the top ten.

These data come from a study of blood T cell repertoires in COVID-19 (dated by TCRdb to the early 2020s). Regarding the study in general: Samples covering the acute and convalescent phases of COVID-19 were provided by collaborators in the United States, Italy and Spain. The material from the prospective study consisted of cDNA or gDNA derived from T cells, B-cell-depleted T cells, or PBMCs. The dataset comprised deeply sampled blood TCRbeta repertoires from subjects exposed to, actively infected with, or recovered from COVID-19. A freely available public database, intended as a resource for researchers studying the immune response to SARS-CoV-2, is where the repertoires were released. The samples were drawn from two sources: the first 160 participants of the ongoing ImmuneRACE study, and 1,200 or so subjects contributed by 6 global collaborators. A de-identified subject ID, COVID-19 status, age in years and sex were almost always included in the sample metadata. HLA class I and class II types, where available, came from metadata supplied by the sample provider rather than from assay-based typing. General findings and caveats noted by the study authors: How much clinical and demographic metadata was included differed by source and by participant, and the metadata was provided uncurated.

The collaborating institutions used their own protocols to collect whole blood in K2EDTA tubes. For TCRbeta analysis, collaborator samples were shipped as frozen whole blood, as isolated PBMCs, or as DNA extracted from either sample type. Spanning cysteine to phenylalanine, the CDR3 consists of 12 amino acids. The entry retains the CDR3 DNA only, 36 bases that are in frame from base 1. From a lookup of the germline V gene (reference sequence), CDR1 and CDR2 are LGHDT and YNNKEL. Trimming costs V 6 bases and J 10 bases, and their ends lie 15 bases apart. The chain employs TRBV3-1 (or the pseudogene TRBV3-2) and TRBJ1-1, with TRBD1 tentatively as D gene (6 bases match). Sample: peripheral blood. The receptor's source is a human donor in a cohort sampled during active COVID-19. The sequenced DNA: TGTGCCAGCAGTTTTGGCGGACAGTTAGCTTTCTTT. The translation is CASSFGGQLAFF.